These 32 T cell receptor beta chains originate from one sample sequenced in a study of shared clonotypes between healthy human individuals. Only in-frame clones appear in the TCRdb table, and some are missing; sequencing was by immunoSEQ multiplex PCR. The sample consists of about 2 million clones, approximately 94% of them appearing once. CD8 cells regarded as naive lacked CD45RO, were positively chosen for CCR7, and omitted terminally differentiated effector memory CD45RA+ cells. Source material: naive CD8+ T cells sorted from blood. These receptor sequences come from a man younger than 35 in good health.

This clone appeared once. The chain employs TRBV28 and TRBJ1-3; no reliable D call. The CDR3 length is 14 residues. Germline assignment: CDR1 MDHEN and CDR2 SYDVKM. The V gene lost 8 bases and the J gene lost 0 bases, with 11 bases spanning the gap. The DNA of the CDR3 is TGTGCCAGCGGAAAAAGGGACTCTGGAAACACCATATATTTT. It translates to CASGKRDSGNTIYF.

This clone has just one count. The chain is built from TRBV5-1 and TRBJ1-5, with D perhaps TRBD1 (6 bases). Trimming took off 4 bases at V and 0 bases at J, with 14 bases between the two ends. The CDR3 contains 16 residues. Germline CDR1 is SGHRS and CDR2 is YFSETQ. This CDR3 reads CASSPGRGGSNQPQHF. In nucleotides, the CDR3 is TGCGCCAGCAGCCCTGGGAGAGGGGGTAGCAATCAGCCCCAGCATTTT.

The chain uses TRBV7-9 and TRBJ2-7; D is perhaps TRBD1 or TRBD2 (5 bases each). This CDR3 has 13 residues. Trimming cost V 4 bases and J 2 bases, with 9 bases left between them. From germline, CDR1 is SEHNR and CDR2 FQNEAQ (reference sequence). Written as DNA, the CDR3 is TGTGCCAGCAGCTCTTGGGGACCCTACGAGCAGTACTTC. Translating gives CASSSWGPYEQYF.

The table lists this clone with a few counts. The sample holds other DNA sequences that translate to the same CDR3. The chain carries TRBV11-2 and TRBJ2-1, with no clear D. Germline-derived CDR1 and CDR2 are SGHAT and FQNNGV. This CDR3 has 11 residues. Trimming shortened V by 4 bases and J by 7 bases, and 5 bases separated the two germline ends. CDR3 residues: CASSSSNEQFF. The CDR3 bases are TGTGCCAGCAGCTCGAGTAATGAGCAGTTCTTC. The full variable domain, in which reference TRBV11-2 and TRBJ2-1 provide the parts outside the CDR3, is EAGVAQSPRYKIIEKRQSVAFWCNPISGHATLYWYQQILGQGPKLLIQFQNNGVVDDSQLPKDRFSAERLKGVDSTLKIQPAKLEDSAVYLCASSSSNEQFFGPGTRLTVL.

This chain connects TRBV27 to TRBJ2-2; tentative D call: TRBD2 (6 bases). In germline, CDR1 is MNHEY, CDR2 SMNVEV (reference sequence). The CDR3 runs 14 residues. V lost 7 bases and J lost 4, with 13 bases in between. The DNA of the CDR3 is TGTGCCAGCACACTCGTGGGAGGCACCGGGGAGCTGTTTTTT. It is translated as CASTLVGGTGELFF.

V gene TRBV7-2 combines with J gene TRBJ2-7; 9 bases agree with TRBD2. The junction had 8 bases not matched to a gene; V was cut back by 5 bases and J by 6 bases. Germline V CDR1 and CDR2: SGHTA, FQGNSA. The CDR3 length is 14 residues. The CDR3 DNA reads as TGTGCCAGCAGCACCTACTTAGCGGGAGTCGAGCAGTACTTC. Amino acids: CASSTYLAGVEQYF.

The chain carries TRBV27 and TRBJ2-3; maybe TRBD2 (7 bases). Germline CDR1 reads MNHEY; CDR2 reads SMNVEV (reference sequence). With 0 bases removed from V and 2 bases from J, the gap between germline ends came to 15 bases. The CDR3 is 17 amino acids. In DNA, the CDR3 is TGTGCCAGCAGTTTATCTTGGGCGGGGGCCCACACAGATACGCAGTATTTT. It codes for CASSLSWAGAHTDTQYF.

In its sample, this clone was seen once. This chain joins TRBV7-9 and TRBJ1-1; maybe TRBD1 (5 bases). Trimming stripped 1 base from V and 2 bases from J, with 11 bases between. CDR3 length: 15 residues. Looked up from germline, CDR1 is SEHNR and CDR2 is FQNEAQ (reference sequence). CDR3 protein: CASSLVGGSNTEAFF. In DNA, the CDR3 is TGTGCCAGCAGCTTAGTCGGGGGGAGCAACACTGAAGCTTTCTTT.

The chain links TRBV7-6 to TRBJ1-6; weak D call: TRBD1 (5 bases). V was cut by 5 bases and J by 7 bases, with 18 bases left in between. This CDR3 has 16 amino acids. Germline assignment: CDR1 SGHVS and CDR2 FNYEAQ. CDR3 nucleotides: TGTGCCAGCAGCCAGGCCATCGGCGGGGGGAATTCACCCCTCCACTTT. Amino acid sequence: CASSQAIGGGNSPLHF.

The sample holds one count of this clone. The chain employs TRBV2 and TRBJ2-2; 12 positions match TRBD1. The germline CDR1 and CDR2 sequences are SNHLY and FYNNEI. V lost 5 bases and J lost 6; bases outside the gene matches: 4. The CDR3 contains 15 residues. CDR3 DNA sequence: TGTGCCAGCAGTCACGGGACAGGGGGCCCCGGGGAGCTGTTTTTT. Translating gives CASSHGTGGPGELFF.

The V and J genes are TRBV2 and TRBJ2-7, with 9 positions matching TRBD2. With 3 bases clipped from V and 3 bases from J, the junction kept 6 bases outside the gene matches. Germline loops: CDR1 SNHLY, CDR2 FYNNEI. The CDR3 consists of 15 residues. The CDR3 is CASSDSGGKYYEQYF. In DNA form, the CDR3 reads TGTGCCAGCAGTGATAGCGGGGGTAAATACTACGAGCAGTACTTC.

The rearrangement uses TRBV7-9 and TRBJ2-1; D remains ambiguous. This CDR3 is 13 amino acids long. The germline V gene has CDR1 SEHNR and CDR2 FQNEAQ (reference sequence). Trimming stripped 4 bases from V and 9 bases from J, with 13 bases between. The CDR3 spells CASSSAHASEQFF. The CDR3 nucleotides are TGTGCCAGCAGCTCTGCCCATGCAAGTGAGCAGTTCTTC. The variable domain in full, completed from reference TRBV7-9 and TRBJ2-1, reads DTGVSQNPRHKITKRGQNVTFRCDPISEHNRLYWYRQTLGQGPEFLTYFQNEAQLEKSRLLSDRFSAERPKGSFSTLEIQRTEQGDSAMYLCASSSAHASEQFFGPGTRLTVL.

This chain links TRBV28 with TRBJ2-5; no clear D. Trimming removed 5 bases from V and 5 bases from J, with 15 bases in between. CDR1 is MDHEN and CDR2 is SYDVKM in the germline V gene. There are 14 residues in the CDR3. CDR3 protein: CASSPPALIETQYF. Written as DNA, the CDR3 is TGTGCCAGCAGTCCCCCTGCCCTGATTGAGACCCAGTACTTC.

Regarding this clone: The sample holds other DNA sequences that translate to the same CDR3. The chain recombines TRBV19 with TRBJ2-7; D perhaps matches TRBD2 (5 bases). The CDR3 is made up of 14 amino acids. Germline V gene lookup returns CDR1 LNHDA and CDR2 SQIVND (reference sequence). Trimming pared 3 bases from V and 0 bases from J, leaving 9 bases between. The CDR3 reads CASSIAGSSYEQYF. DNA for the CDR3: TGTGCCAGTAGTATCGCGGGCAGCTCCTACGAGCAGTACTTC.

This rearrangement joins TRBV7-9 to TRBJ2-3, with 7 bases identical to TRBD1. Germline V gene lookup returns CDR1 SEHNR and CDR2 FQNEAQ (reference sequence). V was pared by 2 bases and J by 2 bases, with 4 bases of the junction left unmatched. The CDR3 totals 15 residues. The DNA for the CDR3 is TGTGCCAGCAGCTTACTGACAGGGCCCACAGATACGCAGTATTTT. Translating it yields CASSLLTGPTDTQYF.

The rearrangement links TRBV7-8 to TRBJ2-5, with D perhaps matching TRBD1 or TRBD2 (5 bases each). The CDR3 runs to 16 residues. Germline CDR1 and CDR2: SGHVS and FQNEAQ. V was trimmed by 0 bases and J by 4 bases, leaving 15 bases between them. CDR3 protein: CASSLAEDTGGETQYF. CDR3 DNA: TGTGCCAGCAGCTTAGCGGAGGACACCGGTGGAGAGACCCAGTACTTC.

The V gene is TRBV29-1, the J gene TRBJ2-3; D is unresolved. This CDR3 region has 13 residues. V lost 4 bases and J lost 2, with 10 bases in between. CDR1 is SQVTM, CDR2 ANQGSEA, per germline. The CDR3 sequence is CSVVFVDTDTQYF. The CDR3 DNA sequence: TGCAGCGTTGTTTTTGTCGACACAGATACGCAGTATTTT.

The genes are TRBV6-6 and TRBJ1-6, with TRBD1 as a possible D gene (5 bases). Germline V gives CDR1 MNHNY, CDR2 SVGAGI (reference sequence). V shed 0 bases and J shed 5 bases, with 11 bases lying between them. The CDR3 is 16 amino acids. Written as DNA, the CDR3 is TGTGCCAGCAGTTACTCGGCAGGGTCGAATAATTCACCCCTCCACTTT. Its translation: CASSYSAGSNNSPLHF.

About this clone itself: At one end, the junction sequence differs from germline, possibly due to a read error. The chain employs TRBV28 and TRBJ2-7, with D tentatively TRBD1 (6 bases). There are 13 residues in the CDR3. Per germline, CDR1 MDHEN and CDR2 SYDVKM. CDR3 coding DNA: TGTGCCAGCAGCAACAGGGTCCCCTACGAGCAGTATTTC. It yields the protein CASSNRVPYEQYF.

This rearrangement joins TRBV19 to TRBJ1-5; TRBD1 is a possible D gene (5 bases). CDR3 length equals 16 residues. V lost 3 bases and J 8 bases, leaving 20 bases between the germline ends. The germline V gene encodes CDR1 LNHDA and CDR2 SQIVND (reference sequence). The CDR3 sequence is CASSILTGGRGEPQHF. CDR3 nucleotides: TGTGCCAGTAGTATTCTCACAGGCGGTCGGGGCGAGCCCCAGCATTTT.

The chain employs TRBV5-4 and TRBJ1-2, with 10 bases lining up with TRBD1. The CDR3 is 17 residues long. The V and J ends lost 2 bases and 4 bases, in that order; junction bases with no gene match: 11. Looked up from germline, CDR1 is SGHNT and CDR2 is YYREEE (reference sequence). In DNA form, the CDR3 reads TGTGCCAGCAGCTTCTTTCCGGGACAGGGGAAACTCTATGGCTACACCTTC. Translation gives CASSFFPGQGKLYGYTF. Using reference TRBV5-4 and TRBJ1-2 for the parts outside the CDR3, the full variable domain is ETGVTQSPTHLIKTRGQQVTLRCSSQSGHNTVSWYQQALGQGPQFIFQYYREEENGRGNFPPRFSGLQFPNYSSELNVNALELDDSALYLCASSFFPGQGKLYGYTFGSGTRLTVV.

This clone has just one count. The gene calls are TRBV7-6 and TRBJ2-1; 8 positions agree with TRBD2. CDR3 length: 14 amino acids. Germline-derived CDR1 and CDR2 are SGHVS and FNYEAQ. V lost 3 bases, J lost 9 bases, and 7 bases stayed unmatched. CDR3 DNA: TGTGCCAGCAGCTTTGTGGGACTAGGGGGTGAGCAGTTCTTC. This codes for CASSFVGLGGEQFF.

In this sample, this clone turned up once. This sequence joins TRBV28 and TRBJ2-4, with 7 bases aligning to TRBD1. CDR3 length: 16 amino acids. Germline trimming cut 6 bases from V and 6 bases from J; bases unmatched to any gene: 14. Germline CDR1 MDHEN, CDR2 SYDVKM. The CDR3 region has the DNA TGTGCCAGCAGACCCACAGGGGTGCACCCCAGAAACATTCAGTACTTC. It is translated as CASRPTGVHPRNIQYF.

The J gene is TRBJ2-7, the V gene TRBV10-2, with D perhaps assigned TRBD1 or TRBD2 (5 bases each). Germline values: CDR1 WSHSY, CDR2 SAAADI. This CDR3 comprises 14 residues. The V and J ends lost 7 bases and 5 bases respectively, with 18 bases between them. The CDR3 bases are TGCGCCAGCAAATTTCTAGACAGAGGGGACGAGCAGTACTTC. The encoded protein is CASKFLDRGDEQYF.

CDR3 in amino acids: CASTPYRATFMDTQYF. DNA for the CDR3: TGTGCCAGCACTCCTTACAGGGCAACCTTTATGGATACGCAGTATTTT. The J gene is TRBJ2-3, the V gene TRBV28; possibly TRBD1 for D (6 bases). V lost 7 bases, J lost 6 bases, and 23 bases lay in between. Looked up from germline, CDR1 is MDHEN and CDR2 is SYDVKM. The CDR3 has 16 residues.

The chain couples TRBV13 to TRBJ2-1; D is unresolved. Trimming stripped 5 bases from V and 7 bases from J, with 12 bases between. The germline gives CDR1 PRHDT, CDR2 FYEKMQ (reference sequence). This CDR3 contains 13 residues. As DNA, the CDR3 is TGTGCCAGCAGCCCCTTGCGGAAAAATGAGCAGTTCTTC. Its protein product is CASSPLRKNEQFF.

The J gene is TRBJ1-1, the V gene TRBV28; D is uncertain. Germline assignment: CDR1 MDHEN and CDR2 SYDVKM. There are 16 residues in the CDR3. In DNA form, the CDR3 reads TGTGTCACGTCCAAACTGAACGAGGGCTTGAACACTGAAGCTTTCTTT. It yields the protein CVTSKLNEGLNTEAFF.

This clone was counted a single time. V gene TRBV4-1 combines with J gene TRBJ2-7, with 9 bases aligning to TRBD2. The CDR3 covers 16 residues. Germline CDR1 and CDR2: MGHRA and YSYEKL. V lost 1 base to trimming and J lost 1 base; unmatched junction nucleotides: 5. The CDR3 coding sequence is TGCGCCAGCAGCCAAGCTTTGACTAGCGGTTCCTACGAGCAGTACTTC. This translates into CASSQALTSGSYEQYF.

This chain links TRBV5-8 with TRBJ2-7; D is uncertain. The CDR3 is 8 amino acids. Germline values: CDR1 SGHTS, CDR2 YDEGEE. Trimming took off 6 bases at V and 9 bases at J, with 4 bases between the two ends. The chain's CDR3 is CASKGQYF. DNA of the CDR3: TGTGCCAGCAAGGGGCAGTACTTC.

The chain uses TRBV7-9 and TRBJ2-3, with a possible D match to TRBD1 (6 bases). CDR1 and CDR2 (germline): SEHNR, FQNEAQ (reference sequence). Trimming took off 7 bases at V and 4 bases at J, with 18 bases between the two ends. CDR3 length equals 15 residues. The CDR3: CASTPTTGPPDTQYF. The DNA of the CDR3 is TGTGCCAGCACCCCGACGACAGGCCCCCCAGATACGCAGTATTTT.

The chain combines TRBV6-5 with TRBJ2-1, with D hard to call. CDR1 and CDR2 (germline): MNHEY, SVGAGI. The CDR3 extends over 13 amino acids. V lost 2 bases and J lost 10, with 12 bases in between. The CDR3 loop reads CASSYGPPGEQFF. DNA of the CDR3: TGTGCCAGCAGTTACGGACCCCCCGGGGAGCAGTTCTTC.

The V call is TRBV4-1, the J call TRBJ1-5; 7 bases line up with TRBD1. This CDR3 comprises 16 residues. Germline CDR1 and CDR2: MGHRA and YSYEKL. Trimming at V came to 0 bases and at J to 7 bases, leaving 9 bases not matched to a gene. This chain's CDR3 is CASSQEGQASSQPQHF. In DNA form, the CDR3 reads TGCGCCAGCAGCCAAGAAGGACAGGCGTCAAGCCAGCCCCAGCATTTT.